Below, 29 T cell receptor beta chains from the same sample are listed, as sequenced in a study of beta chain features in type 1 diabetes (dated by TCRdb to the late 2010s). Libraries were built with the immunoSEQ multiplex PCR assay. The High Capacity cDNA Reverse Transcription Kit was used to reverse transcribe all of the isolated RNA, meaning that expressed TCRB transcripts were what got sequenced. The source is immuneACCESS, and TCRdb retained only in-frame sequences with V and J called. Part of the clones is not carried over; for the studies checked, unresolved V genes explain less than half of this, and the remainder is unexplained. This sample comprises roughly 170,000 clones, 10% to 15% of them detected only once. The top ten clonotypes cover less than 0.7% of the sample. The sample comprised central memory CD4+ T cells from blood. The receptors were sampled from a woman in her late teens or twenties in good health.

V usage is TRBV18 and J usage is TRBJ1-1, with D maybe TRBD1 (6 bases). With 8 bases removed from V and 4 bases from J, the gap between germline ends came to 14 bases. Germline V lookup: CDR1 KGHSH, CDR2 LQKENI. CDR3 length equals 13 residues. CDR3 nucleotides: TGTGCCAGCCTACCGCAGGGGCCCACTGAAGCTTTCTTT. As protein: CASLPQGPTEAFF.

This clone appeared a few times. V gene TRBV4-1 combines with J gene TRBJ2-1; TRBD1 agrees at 7 bases. The CDR3 consists of 16 residues. With 1 base clipped from V and 4 bases from J, the junction kept 7 bases outside the gene matches. The germline gives CDR1 MGHRA, CDR2 YSYEKL. DNA of the CDR3: TGCGCCAGCAGCCAAGCACCGGGACAGAAGTACAATGAGCAGTTCTTC. Protein sequence: CASSQAPGQKYNEQFF.

This clone was counted between two and nine times. Other nucleotide sequences in the sample specify the same CDR3. CDR3 coding DNA: TGTGCCAGCAGTTTTAGCGGGACGAGCACAGATACGCAGTATTTT. It is translated as CASSFSGTSTDTQYF. V gene TRBV6-5 combines with J gene TRBJ2-3; 8 bases align to TRBD2. Per germline, CDR1 MNHEY and CDR2 SVGAGI. The CDR3 runs to 15 residues. V dropped 4 bases and J dropped 0; count of bases not matched to a gene: 3.

This clone was picked up a small number of times. DNA for the CDR3: TGTGCCTGGAGTGTACCTCCAACAGGGGGATCCGAGCAGTACTTC. Its translation: CAWSVPPTGGSEQYF. This chain links TRBV30 with TRBJ2-5; 8 nucleotides align to TRBD1. TRBJ2-7 explains the end of the DNA better; the J call may be wrong. The CDR3 has 15 residues. In germline, CDR1 is GTSNPN, CDR2 SVGIG (reference sequence).

This clone was counted only a few times. The genes are TRBV29-1 and TRBJ2-5; 7 bases are a match to TRBD1. CDR1 is SQVTM and CDR2 is ANQGSEA in the germline V gene. The CDR3 spans 16 residues. J gave up 3 bases and V 5 bases, and 15 bases lay outside the gene matches. The CDR3 is CSVFPDYTGVEETQYF. The CDR3 DNA reads as TGCAGCGTTTTCCCCGATTACACAGGGGTGGAAGAGACCCAGTACTTC.

This clone appeared once. J is TRBJ2-5 and V is TRBV6-5; 11 bases are shared with TRBD2. Germline assignment: CDR1 MNHEY and CDR2 SVGAGI. Trimming removed 6 bases from V and 1 base from J; junction bases left unmatched: 4. This CDR3 contains 15 residues. CDR3 nucleotides: TGTGCCAGCAGGGGGACTAGCGGTTCCCAAGAGACCCAGTACTTC. Protein: CASRGTSGSQETQYF.

This clone was counted only a few times. A far larger clone is one nucleotide away, so this likely arose from a read error. Different DNA sequences within this sample yield the same CDR3. The chain is built from TRBV7-7 and TRBJ2-1, with D uncertain. From germline, CDR1 is SSHAT and CDR2 FNYEAQ (reference sequence). The CDR3 runs to 14 residues. DNA for the CDR3: TGTGCTAGCAGCTTAGGTCCACAAAACAATGAGCAGTTCTTC. Translation: CASSLGPQNNEQFF.

This clone was seen a handful of times. The chain recombines TRBV5-1 with TRBJ2-5; TRBD2 agrees at 11 bases. Looked up from germline, CDR1 is SGHRS and CDR2 is YFSETQ. With 0 bases clipped from V and 4 bases from J, the junction kept 2 bases outside the gene matches. CDR3 length: 15 amino acids. The CDR3 DNA reads as TGCGCCAGCAGCTTGGGGACTAGCGGGTCAGAGACCCAGTACTTC. Protein: CASSLGTSGSETQYF. Complete variable domain (other parts from reference TRBV5-1 and TRBJ2-5): KAGVTQTPRYLIKTRGQQVTLSCSPISGHRSVSWYQQTPGQGLQFLFEYFSETQRNKGNFPGRFSGRQFSNSRSEMNVSTLELGDSALYLCASSLGTSGSETQYFGPGTRLLVL.

This clone was recorded a few times. The CDR3 coding sequence is TGTGCCAGCAGTTACTCCGGGGCAGGGGGCCCGTATTTT. Its protein is CASSYSGAGGPYF. The chain uses TRBV6-6 and TRBJ2-3; the match to TRBD1 covers 8 bases. J lost 14 bases, V lost 0 bases, and 7 bases had no gene match. The germline CDR1 and CDR2 sequences are MNHNY and SVGAGI (reference sequence). CDR3 length equals 13 residues.

There are many counts of this clone. The chain uses TRBV2 and TRBJ2-3; tentatively, D is TRBD1 (6 bases). In germline, CDR1 is SNHLY, CDR2 FYNNEI. Trimming took 5 bases from V and 0 from J, leaving 12 bases between them. The length of the CDR3 is 15 residues. Written as DNA, the CDR3 is TGTGCCAGCAGTTGGACAGAGCCTAGCACAGATACGCAGTATTTT. It codes for CASSWTEPSTDTQYF.

This clone was found a few times. This chain uses TRBV28 with TRBJ2-6; 8 bases fit TRBD2. Germline V gene lookup returns CDR1 MDHEN and CDR2 SYDVKM. Trimming at V came to 7 bases and at J to 0 bases, leaving 8 bases not matched to a gene. CDR3 length: 17 residues. The CDR3 DNA follows: TGTGCCAGCAATAAAGCGGGAGAGCTCTCTGGGGCCAACGTCCTGACTTTC. This translates into CASNKAGELSGANVLTF.

The chain joins TRBV11-2 to TRBJ2-1; 11 nucleotides agree with TRBD2. After removal of 3 bases from V and 8 bases from J, the junction contained 9 bases not matched to a gene. From germline, CDR1 is SGHAT and CDR2 FQNNGV. The CDR3 consists of 16 residues. This chain's CDR3 is CASSFTSGRAFDEQFF. The CDR3 nucleotides are TGTGCCAGCAGCTTCACTAGCGGGAGAGCTTTTGATGAGCAGTTCTTC.

This clone has a single count. This rearrangement joins TRBV4-2 to TRBJ2-7; maybe TRBD2 (6 bases). V lost 1 base and J 0 bases, leaving 13 bases between the germline ends. The CDR3 runs to 16 residues. Germline CDR1 is LGHNA and CDR2 is YNFKEQ. This CDR3 is CASSQVVTGSSYEQYF. CDR3 in DNA: TGTGCCAGCAGCCAAGTGGTTACCGGGAGCTCCTACGAGCAGTACTTC.

This clone was seen more than once but under ten times. The chain is built from TRBV30 and TRBJ2-7, with D maybe TRBD1 (6 bases). V dropped 4 bases and J dropped 4 bases, with 14 bases sitting between them. CDR3 length: 13 residues. From germline, CDR1 is GTSNPN and CDR2 SVGIG (reference sequence). The CDR3 nucleotides are TGTGCCTGGACTACAGGGCTTCTTTACGAGCAGTACTTC. It is translated as CAWTTGLLYEQYF.

DNA of the CDR3: TGTGCCAGCAGCCCGGGACAGGGGAAAGAGACCCAGTACTTC. Encoded protein: CASSPGQGKETQYF. V gene TRBV5-6 combines with J gene TRBJ2-5, with 10 bases matching TRBD1. CDR3 length: 14 residues. The germline V gene has CDR1 SGHDT and CDR2 YYEEEE. Trimming at V came to 4 bases and at J to 3 bases, leaving 3 bases not matched to a gene.

The V call is TRBV5-6, the J call TRBJ2-1; D call uncertain. The CDR3 length is 12 residues. Trimming stripped 2 bases from V and 4 bases from J, with 4 bases between. Germline-derived CDR1 and CDR2 are SGHDT and YYEEEE. CDR3 nucleotides: TGTGCCAGCAGCTTTCGTTACAATGAGCAGTTCTTC. This sequence encodes CASSFRYNEQFF.

This sequence joins TRBV29-1 and TRBJ2-5; 8 bases map to TRBD2. Germline trimming cut 6 bases from V and 4 bases from J; bases unmatched to any gene: 10. Per germline, CDR1 SQVTM and CDR2 ANQGSEA. This CDR3 has 14 amino acids. CDR3 sequence (DNA): TGCAGCGTGATCAATCGGCTAGCGGGAGAGACCCAGTACTTC. It specifies CSVINRLAGETQYF.

This sequence joins TRBV28 and TRBJ2-3; 10 nucleotides align to TRBD2. V was clipped by 6 bases and J by 3 bases; unmatched bases: 6. The CDR3 covers 15 residues. CDR1 is MDHEN, CDR2 SYDVKM, per germline. The CDR3 coding sequence is TGTGCCAGCAGCCCAGCGGGAGGGCAGACAGATACGCAGTATTTT. It is translated as CASSPAGGQTDTQYF.

The rearrangement links TRBV7-2 to TRBJ2-1; no clear D. Trimming pared 0 bases from V and 6 bases from J, leaving 6 bases between. The germline V gene encodes CDR1 SGHTA and CDR2 FQGNSA. The length of the CDR3 is 13 residues. The CDR3 DNA reads as TGTGCCAGCAGCTTAGCGCAGTTCAATGAGCAGTTCTTC. Encoded protein: CASSLAQFNEQFF.

This chain links TRBV4-3 with TRBJ2-7; 12 bases align to TRBD1. The length of the CDR3 is 13 residues. The V gene end was trimmed by 4 bases and the J gene end by 7 bases; junction bases not matched to a gene: 2. Germline CDR1 is LGHNA and CDR2 is YSLEER. The CDR3 sequence: CASSRDRGREQYF. DNA for the CDR3: TGCGCCAGCAGCCGGGACAGGGGGCGGGAGCAGTACTTC.

This chain joins TRBV15 and TRBJ2-5; 8 bases fit TRBD2. The CDR3 extends over 16 amino acids. V lost 6 bases, J lost 5 bases, and 14 bases stayed unmatched. Germline V gives CDR1 LNHNV, CDR2 YYDKDF (reference sequence). CDR3 sequence: CATSDRISGTFETQYF. For the CDR3, the DNA is TGTGCCACCAGTGATAGGATTAGCGGGACTTTTGAGACCCAGTACTTC.

The CDR3 coding sequence is TGCGCCAGCAGCTTGCAGAACACCGGGGAGCTGTTTTTT. The encoded protein is CASSLQNTGELFF. The chain recombines TRBV5-1 with TRBJ2-2; D call uncertain. The length of the CDR3 is 13 residues. Between the trimmed V and J ends, which lost 1 base and 1 base, there was a span of 2 bases. The germline V gene has CDR1 SGHRS and CDR2 YFSETQ.

This clone has a handful of counts. The V call is TRBV9, the J call TRBJ2-3; 11 nucleotides line up with TRBD1. The CDR3 covers 18 residues. J lost 3 bases, V lost 4 bases, and 13 bases had no gene match. Germline assignment: CDR1 SGDLS and CDR2 YYNGEE. The CDR3 DNA is TGTGCCAGCAGCTATGGGACAGGGGGTGGATTCTCGACAGATACGCAGTATTTT. Amino acid sequence: CASSYGTGGGFSTDTQYF.

The chain couples TRBV4-1 to TRBJ2-3; 10 bases map to TRBD1. This CDR3 comprises 16 residues. Trimming removed 4 bases from V and 4 bases from J; junction bases left unmatched: 8. The germline CDR1 and CDR2 sequences are MGHRA and YSYEKL. The CDR3: CASSPGQGRGSDTQYF. In DNA form, the CDR3 reads TGCGCCAGCAGCCCGGGACAGGGGCGCGGCTCAGATACGCAGTATTTT.

The chain carries TRBV6-6 and TRBJ2-7; 9 nucleotides line up with TRBD1. V lost 5 bases to trimming and J lost 7 bases; unmatched junction nucleotides: 9. The CDR3 covers 14 residues. Germline V gene lookup returns CDR1 MNHNY and CDR2 SVGAGI (reference sequence). The CDR3 sequence is CASSRGQGPGEQYF. Here the CDR3 DNA reads TGTGCCAGCAGTAGGGGACAGGGCCCGGGGGAGCAGTACTTC.

This clone was detected only a few times. The chain joins TRBV9 to TRBJ1-2; 8 nucleotides agree with TRBD1. The CDR3 is made up of 16 amino acids. CDR1 and CDR2 from the germline V gene are SGDLS and YYNGEE. The J segment lost 2 bases and the V segment lost 3 bases, leaving 9 bases of the junction unmatched. CDR3 protein: CASSAQRAGGNYGYTF. The CDR3 nucleotides read TGTGCCAGCAGCGCCCAAAGGGCAGGGGGCAACTATGGCTACACCTTC.

CDR3 DNA sequence: TGTGCCAGCAGTTTATCGGGGTTCGCTAGCAGGTACAATGAGCAGTTCTTC. Translated, it gives CASSLSGFASRYNEQFF. This sequence joins TRBV27 and TRBJ2-1, with a weak D call TRBD2 (5 bases). The V and J ends lost 0 bases and 4 bases respectively, with 16 bases between them. CDR1 and CDR2 (germline): MNHEY, SMNVEV (reference sequence). The CDR3 has 17 amino acids.

The chain joins TRBV30 to TRBJ2-3; tentative D call: TRBD2 (7 bases). This CDR3 has 18 amino acids. The germline V gene encodes CDR1 GTSNPN and CDR2 SVGIG (reference sequence). V lost 3 bases, J lost 3 bases, and 25 bases lay in between. In DNA, the CDR3 is TGTGCCTGGAGCGCGGGGGCCGACAAAAGAGTAATAACAGATACGCAGTATTTT. Residues: CAWSAGADKRVITDTQYF.

Only a few counts were recorded for this clone. The same CDR3 is also encoded by other DNA sequences in this sample. This chain joins TRBV6-5 and TRBJ2-1; TRBD2 is a possible D gene (5 bases). The V gene's germline CDR1 is MNHEY and CDR2 SVGAGI. Trimming removed 2 bases at V and 0 bases at J, with 11 bases between. The CDR3 extends over 16 amino acids. CDR3 nucleotides: TGTGCCAGCAGTTACCTACGAGGGAGCTCCTACAATGAGCAGTTCTTC. It encodes CASSYLRGSSYNEQFF.